Listed below are T cell receptor beta chains from one sample, sequenced in a study of breast tumors, draining lymph nodes, adjacent tissues. Using its own MiXCR run on the multiplex PCR reads, TCRdb lists one record per CDR3 protein. The sample includes around 290,000 distinct CDR3 sequences, 30% to 35% of them seen just once. Sequenced material: axillary lymph node tissue. The receptors shown here come from a female donor with breast cancer. Some clones in this sample may be carry-over from other donors' samples. CDR3s include the opening cysteine and the closing phenylalanine or tryptophan. A D gene is named only where the DNA matches it firmly. Rows give clone size only sometimes, using once, few, many, or a class for an expanded clone.

D: NA; length: 16; size: NA; J: TRBJ1-3; V: TRBV27; DNA: TGTGCCAGCAGTTCGGGACCCACAATCTCTGGAAACACCATATATTTT; CDR3: CASSSGPTISGNTIYF
D: NA; length: 14; size: NA; J: TRBJ1-2; V: TRBV5-1; DNA: TGCGCCAGCAGCCGAACTGGGACCGGGAATGGCTACACCTTC; CDR3: CASSRTGTGNGYTF
D: TRBD2; length: 14; size: many; J: TRBJ2-7; V: TRBV11-3; DNA: TGTGCCAGCAGCTTATTTGAGCGGGAATACGAGCAGTACTTC; CDR3: CASSLFEREYEQYF
D: NA; length: 14; size: NA; J: TRBJ2-7; V: TRBV6-2/TRBV6-3; DNA: TGTGCCAGCGGTGTCAGGGGGGGAGCCTACGAGCAGTACTTC; CDR3: CASGVRGGAYEQYF
D: TRBD1; length: 13; size: many; J: TRBJ2-7; V: TRBV29-1; DNA: TGCAGCTGCCTCAAGGACAGGGGATCCGAGCAGTACTTC; CDR3: CSCLKDRGSEQYF
D: NA; length: 14; size: many; J: TRBJ2-7; V: TRBV7-2; DNA: TGTGCCAGCAGCTTAAAGCAGGGACCCTACGAGCAGTACTTC; CDR3: CASSLKQGPYEQYF
D: NA; length: 15; size: many; J: TRBJ2-7; V: TRBV13; DNA: TGTGCCAGCAGCTACGTTCGGGCGGCCTCCTACGAGCAGTACTTC; CDR3: CASSYVRAASYEQYF
D: NA; length: 15; size: once; J: TRBJ1-1; V: TRBV20-1; DNA: TGCAGTGCTAACGGACAGCACCCAATGAACACTGAAGCTTTCTTT; CDR3: CSANGQHPMNTEAFF
D: TRBD2; length: 14; size: many; J: TRBJ2-1; V: TRBV20-1; DNA: TGCAGTGCTTCCCTAGCGGGAGCCTACAATGAGCAGTTCTTC; CDR3: CSASLAGAYNEQFF
D: TRBD2; length: 16; size: NA; J: TRBJ2-1; V: TRBV3-1; DNA: TGTGCCAGCAGCCAAGGCCGGGGACTAGCGGGAGGGCCTCGGTTCTTC; CDR3: CASSQGRGLAGGPRFF
D: TRBD2; length: 14; size: NA; J: TRBJ2-1; V: TRBV18; DNA: TGTGCCAGCTCGCGGCTAGCGGGAGAAAATGAGCAGTTCTTC; CDR3: CASSRLAGENEQFF
D: TRBD1; length: 16; size: many; J: TRBJ2-2; V: TRBV20-1; DNA: TGCAGTGCTAGAGTCCCCAGGGGGCTTAACACCGGGGAGCTGTTTTTT; CDR3: CSARVPRGLNTGELFF
D: TRBD1; length: 14; size: many; J: TRBJ1-5; V: TRBV5-1; DNA: TGCGCCAGCAGCTGGACAGGGGGAGATCAGCCCCAGCATTTT; CDR3: CASSWTGGDQPQHF
D: NA; length: 12; size: many; J: TRBJ2-7; V: TRBV27; DNA: TGTGCCAGCAGTGGGTCGGGCCACGAGCAGTACTTC; CDR3: CASSGSGHEQYF
D: TRBD2; length: 15; size: many; J: TRBJ2-3; V: TRBV5-1; DNA: TGCGCCAGCAGCCGGGGGGGGCAGAGCACAGATACGCAGTATTTT; CDR3: CASSRGGQSTDTQYF
D: TRBD2; length: 19; size: many; J: TRBJ2-3; V: TRBV7-9; DNA: TGTGCCAGCCTCGCGCGATTTAGGGGTACGCGGGAGGTTCCCGATACGCAGTATTTT; CDR3: CASLARFRGTREVPDTQYF
D: TRBD1; length: 15; size: many; J: TRBJ2-1; V: TRBV10-3; DNA: TGTGCCAGCACCCCGAGAGACAGGGCCTGGGGCGAGCAGTTCTTC; CDR3: CASTPRDRAWGEQFF
D: TRBD2; length: 19; size: few; J: TRBJ2-1; V: TRBV12-5; DNA: TGTGCTAGTGGGGGACCCAGACTCCTAGCGGGAGGTGCTTACAATGAGCAGTTCTTC; CDR3: CASGGPRLLAGGAYNEQFF
D: NA; length: 12; size: many; J: TRBJ2-7; V: TRBV7-8; DNA: TGTGCCAGCAGCTTAGCACGGTACGAGCAGTACTTC; CDR3: CASSLARYEQYF
D: NA; length: 16; size: NA; J: TRBJ2-3; V: TRBV11-2; DNA: TGTGCCAGCTCACTTAAGGGGGAGCTAAGCACAGATACGCAGTATTTT; CDR3: CASSLKGELSTDTQYF
D: NA; length: 12; size: many; J: TRBJ2-7; V: TRBV2; DNA: TGTGCCAGCACCCGAGTAGGTTACGAGCAGTACTTC; CDR3: CASTRVGYEQYF
D: NA; length: 13; size: NA; J: TRBJ2-5; V: TRBV28; DNA: TGTGCCAGCAGTCGCAGAGGCCGGGAGACCCAGTACTTC; CDR3: CASSRRGRETQYF
D: TRBD2; length: 14; size: many; J: TRBJ2-1; V: TRBV19; DNA: TGTGCCAGTAGGACTAGCGGCTCCTACAATGAGCAGTTCTTC; CDR3: CASRTSGSYNEQFF
D: TRBD1; length: 14; size: many; J: TRBJ1-5; V: TRBV12-3/TRBV12-4; DNA: TGTGCCACGACCGGGACAGGGGTTAGTCAGCCCCAGCATTTT; CDR3: CATTGTGVSQPQHF
D: NA; length: 14; size: NA; J: TRBJ2-2; V: TRBV12-3/TRBV12-4; DNA: TGTGCCAGCAGTGATAGGGCGAACACCGGGGAGCTGTTTTTT; CDR3: CASSDRANTGELFF
D: NA; length: 13; size: many; J: TRBJ2-7; V: TRBV29-1; DNA: TGCAGCGTTGTTGATACCTTGGCCTACGAGCAGTACTTC; CDR3: CSVVDTLAYEQYF
D: TRBD2; length: 15; size: many; J: TRBJ2-1; V: TRBV4-3; DNA: TGCGCCAGCAGCCAATTAGCGGGAGGGCAGGATGAGCAGTTCTTC; CDR3: CASSQLAGGQDEQFF
D: NA; length: 14; size: NA; J: TRBJ2-3; V: TRBV27; DNA: TGTGCCAGCCGGAGGACAGTCAGCACAGATACGCAGTATTTT; CDR3: CASRRTVSTDTQYF
D: TRBD2; length: 18; size: many; J: TRBJ2-3; V: TRBV7-8; DNA: TGTGCCAGCAGCTTACCACATACGGGAGGCGGTAGCACAGATACGCAGTATTTT; CDR3: CASSLPHTGGGSTDTQYF
D: NA; length: 15; size: many; J: TRBJ1-4; V: TRBV16; DNA: TGTGCCAGCAGCCAATTTACAGGGACGAGTGAAAAACTGTTTTTT; CDR3: CASSQFTGTSEKLFF
D: NA; length: 16; size: many; J: TRBJ1-2; V: TRBV7-9; DNA: TGTGCCAGCAGCTTAGAGACGGTTGGAAGAAACTATGGCTACACCTTC; CDR3: CASSLETVGRNYGYTF
D: TRBD1; length: 15; size: many; J: TRBJ2-1; V: TRBV7-3; DNA: TGTGCCAGCAGCCCCGGGACAGGGTCGCTGGGTGAGCAGTTCTTC; CDR3: CASSPGTGSLGEQFF
D: NA; length: 14; size: few; J: TRBJ1-5; V: TRBV27; DNA: TGTGCCATACACCCCAGGGAACGGACTCAGCCCCAGCATTTT; CDR3: CAIHPRERTQPQHF
D: TRBD1; length: 16; size: many; J: TRBJ1-3; V: TRBV19; DNA: TGTGCCAGTAGTATAGAAGGGACAGTGCTTCAAAACACCATATATTTT; CDR3: CASSIEGTVLQNTIYF
D: NA; length: 15; size: NA; J: TRBJ1-6; V: TRBV7-2; DNA: TGCGCCAGCCTACTTTGGGACTCCTATAATTCACCCCTCCACTTT; CDR3: CASLLWDSYNSPLHF
D: NA; length: 15; size: many; J: TRBJ2-5; V: TRBV2; DNA: TGTGCCAGCAGTGCCCAACCCGGGAGCCAAGAGACCCAGTACTTC; CDR3: CASSAQPGSQETQYF
D: NA; length: 11; size: many; J: TRBJ2-1; V: TRBV6-1; DNA: TGTGCCAGCCGTAAGATGAATGAGCAGTTCTTC; CDR3: CASRKMNEQFF